This T cell receptor beta chain appears in the sequencing data of a study of graft-versus-host responses after intestinal transplantation. Across the study: All recipients were transplanted with multivisceral, liver-intestinal, or isolated intestinal grafts.

Notes on this clone: No antigen is known for it.

Assay: immunoSEQ multiplex PCR; the TCRdb copy retains only in-frame clones and omits some. The table includes tens of thousands of clones, around 93% detected once. This clonotype was sampled from a human donor who received an intestinal transplant. The sequences come from unstimulated CD8+ T cells sorted from spleen or lymph node cells, collected before intestinal transplant.

CDR3 coding DNA: TGCGCCAGCAGCCAACACTACTATTCCACCGGGGAGCTGTTTTTT. It translates to CASSQHYYSTGELFF. V and J are TRBV4-3 and TRBJ2-2; D not certain. The germline gives CDR1 LGHNA, CDR2 YSLEER. This CDR3 is 15 amino acids long. Deletions cut 2 bases from V and 4 bases from J, with 11 bases between.